One TCR beta chain is described in this entry. The germline gives CDR1 LNHDA, CDR2 SQIVND (reference sequence). The V end lost 6 bases, the J end lost 9 bases, and 17 bases lay between the germline ends. This CDR3 spans 13 amino acids. These data come from a study of blood T cell repertoires in COVID-19. For the study at large: The United States, Italy and Spain supplied acute and convalescent COVID-19 samples.

Participants' reported clinical history set cohort assignment. Data came from immunoSEQ multiplex PCR; TCRdb stores just in-frame clones and leaves some out. Of over 200,000 clones listed, approximately 90% are singletons. This chain uses TRBV19 with TRBJ1-2; possible D gene TRBD1, 5 bases. The material sequenced was PBMCs or T cells enriched from blood (not recorded which). This clonotype was obtained from a man aged 18 to 35 who had recovered from COVID-19. In nucleotides, the CDR3 is TGTGCCAGTAGAGAAGGGGAGGATTATCGCTACACCTTC. Translation gives CASREGEDYRYTF.